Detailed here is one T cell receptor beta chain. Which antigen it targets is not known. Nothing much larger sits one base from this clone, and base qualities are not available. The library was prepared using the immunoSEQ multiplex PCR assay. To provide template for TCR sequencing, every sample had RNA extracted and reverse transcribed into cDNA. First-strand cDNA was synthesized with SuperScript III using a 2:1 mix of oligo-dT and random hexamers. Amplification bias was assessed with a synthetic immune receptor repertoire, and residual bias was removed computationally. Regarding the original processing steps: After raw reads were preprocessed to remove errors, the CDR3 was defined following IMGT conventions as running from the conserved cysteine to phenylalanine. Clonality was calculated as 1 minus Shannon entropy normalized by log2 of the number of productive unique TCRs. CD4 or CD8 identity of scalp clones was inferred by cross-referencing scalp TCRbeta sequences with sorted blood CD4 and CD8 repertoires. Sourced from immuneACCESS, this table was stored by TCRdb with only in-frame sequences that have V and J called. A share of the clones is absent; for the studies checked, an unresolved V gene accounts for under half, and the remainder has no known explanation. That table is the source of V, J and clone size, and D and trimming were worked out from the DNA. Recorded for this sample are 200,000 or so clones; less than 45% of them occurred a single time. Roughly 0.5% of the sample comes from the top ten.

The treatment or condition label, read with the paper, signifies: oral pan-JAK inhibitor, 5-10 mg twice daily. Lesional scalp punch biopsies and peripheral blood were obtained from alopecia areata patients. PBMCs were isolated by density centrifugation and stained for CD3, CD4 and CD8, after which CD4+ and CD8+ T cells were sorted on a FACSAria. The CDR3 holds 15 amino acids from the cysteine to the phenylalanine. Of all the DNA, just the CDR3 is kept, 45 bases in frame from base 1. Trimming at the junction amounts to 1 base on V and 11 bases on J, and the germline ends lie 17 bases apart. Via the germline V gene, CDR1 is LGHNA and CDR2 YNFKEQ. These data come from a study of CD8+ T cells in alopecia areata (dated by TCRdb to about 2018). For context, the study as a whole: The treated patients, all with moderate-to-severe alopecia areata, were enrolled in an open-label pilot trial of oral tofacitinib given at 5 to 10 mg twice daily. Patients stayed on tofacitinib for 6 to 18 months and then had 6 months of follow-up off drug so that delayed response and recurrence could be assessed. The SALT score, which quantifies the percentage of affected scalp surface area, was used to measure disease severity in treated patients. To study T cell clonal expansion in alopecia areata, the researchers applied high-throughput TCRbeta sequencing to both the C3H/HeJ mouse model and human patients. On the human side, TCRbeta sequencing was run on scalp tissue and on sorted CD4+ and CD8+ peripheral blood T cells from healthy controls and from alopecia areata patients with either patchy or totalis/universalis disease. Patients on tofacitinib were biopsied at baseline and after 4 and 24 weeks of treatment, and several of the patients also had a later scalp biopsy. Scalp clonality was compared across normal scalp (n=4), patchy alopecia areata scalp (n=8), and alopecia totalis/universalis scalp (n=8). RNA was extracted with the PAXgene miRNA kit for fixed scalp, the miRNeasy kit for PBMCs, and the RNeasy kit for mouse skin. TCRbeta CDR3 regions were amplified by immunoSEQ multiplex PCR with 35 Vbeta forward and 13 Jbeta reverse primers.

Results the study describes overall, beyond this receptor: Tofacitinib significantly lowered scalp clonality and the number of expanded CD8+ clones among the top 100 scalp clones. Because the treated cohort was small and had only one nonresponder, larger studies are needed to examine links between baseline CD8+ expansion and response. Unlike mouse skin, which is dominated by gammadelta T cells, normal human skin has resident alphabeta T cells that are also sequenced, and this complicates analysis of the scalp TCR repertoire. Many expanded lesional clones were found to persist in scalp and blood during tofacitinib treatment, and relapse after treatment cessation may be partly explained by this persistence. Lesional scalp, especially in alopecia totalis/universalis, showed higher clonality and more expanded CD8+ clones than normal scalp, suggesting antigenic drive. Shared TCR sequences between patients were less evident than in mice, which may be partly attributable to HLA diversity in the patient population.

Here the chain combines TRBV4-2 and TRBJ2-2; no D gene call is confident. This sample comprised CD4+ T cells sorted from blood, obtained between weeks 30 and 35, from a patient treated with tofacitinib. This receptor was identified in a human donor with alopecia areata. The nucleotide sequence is TGTGCCAGCAGCCAAGCTTCCACTCCAGATAGAGAGCTGTTTTTT. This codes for CASSQASTPDRELFF.